The rows below give T cell receptor beta chains drawn from one sample of a study of CD8+ T cells in alopecia areata. This table comes from immunoSEQ multiplex PCR, and its TCRdb copy is limited to in-frame clones, with some not included. The sample comprises roughly 190,000 clones, approximately 60% of which are singletons, and less than 3.5% rests with the top ten. Sample: CD4+ T cells sorted from blood, taken at week 4, from a patient treated with tofacitinib. These receptors were obtained from a human donor with alopecia areata. CDR3s include the opening cysteine and the closing phenylalanine or tryptophan.

j_call v_call cdr3_aa
TRBJ2-1 TRBV7-8 CASSSLTVNEQFF
TRBJ2-6 TRBV27 CASSPRGGGANVLTF
TRBJ2-5 TRBV30 CAWSVPTGGGETQYF
TRBJ2-7 TRBV20-1 CSAPGTRRQYF
TRBJ1-2 TRBV29-1 CSVETGVYGYTF
TRBJ1-2 TRBV2 CASTLGPLIYGYTF
TRBJ2-7 TRBV29-1 CSVYRDRSYEQYF
TRBJ1-6 TRBV2 CASSESGTGVSPLHF
TRBJ2-5 TRBV5-4 CASSFITGGAETQYF
TRBJ1-2 TRBV5-1 CASSLALGRGTGNGYTF
TRBJ1-3 TRBV30 CAWSVLSGNTIYF
TRBJ2-5 TRBV15 CATSRDHSGGETQYF
TRBJ2-5 TRBV11-1 CASSFGLQEAQYF
TRBJ1-1 TRBV30 CAWSPRTGAFGEAFF
TRBJ2-7 TRBV14 CASSLSGQTYEQYF
TRBJ1-1 TRBV11-2 CASSFQHLNTEAFF
TRBJ2-4 TRBV29-1 CSVAVRGVNIQYF
TRBJ2-4 TRBV29-1 CSVDTGRDIQYF
TRBJ2-1 TRBV11-2 CASSFDRVGNEQFF
TRBJ1-2 TRBV18 CASSPSGTGGDYGYTF
TRBJ1-4 TRBV7-2 CASSSSATNEKLFF
TRBJ2-3 TRBV7-3 CASSLNPGADTQYF
TRBJ2-7 TRBV28 CASSLLVGGDYEQYF
TRBJ1-1 TRBV28 CASSLKSEAFF
TRBJ2-5 TRBV29-1 CSATGRRGQETQYF
TRBJ1-5 TRBV25-1 CASSEQGANSNQPQHF
TRBJ1-2 TRBV30 CASRGPNYGYTF
TRBJ1-6 TRBV11-2 CASSTWTGRNSPLHF
TRBJ1-1 TRBV5-6 CASSLAGIKAFF
TRBJ2-1 TRBV2 CASSDSIRREFF
TRBJ1-4 TRBV7-2 CASSFGGANEKLFF
TRBJ1-2 TRBV30 CAWSVRRTPTHYGYTF
TRBJ2-5 TRBV4-1 CASSPTGLETQYF
TRBJ1-1 TRBV27 CASSLSFNTEAFF
TRBJ2-5 TRBV29-1 CSVRDPGETQYF
TRBJ2-2 TRBV4-3 CASSQELTGGSGELFF
TRBJ2-7 TRBV4-3 CASSQDPRGWYEQYF
TRBJ2-7 TRBV7-7 CASSLTQVTEQYF
TRBJ1-1 TRBV30 CAWDSGYLNTEAFF
TRBJ1-5 TRBV30 CAWSVGTALGPQHF
TRBJ2-2 TRBV5-4 CASSLSAGTSVSGELFF
TRBJ2-5 TRBV7-2 CASTLRPGETQYF
TRBJ2-7 TRBV4-1 CASSQAPGTGLYEQYF
TRBJ2-2 TRBV7-7 CASSLEGIATGELFF
TRBJ2-1 TRBV7-2 CASTPPVASGGPPIF
TRBJ1-2 TRBV29-1 CTIGRGPNYGYTF
TRBJ2-1 TRBV9 CASSRHGQGAGNEQFF
TRBJ1-1 TRBV29-1 CSAGGQSNTEAFF